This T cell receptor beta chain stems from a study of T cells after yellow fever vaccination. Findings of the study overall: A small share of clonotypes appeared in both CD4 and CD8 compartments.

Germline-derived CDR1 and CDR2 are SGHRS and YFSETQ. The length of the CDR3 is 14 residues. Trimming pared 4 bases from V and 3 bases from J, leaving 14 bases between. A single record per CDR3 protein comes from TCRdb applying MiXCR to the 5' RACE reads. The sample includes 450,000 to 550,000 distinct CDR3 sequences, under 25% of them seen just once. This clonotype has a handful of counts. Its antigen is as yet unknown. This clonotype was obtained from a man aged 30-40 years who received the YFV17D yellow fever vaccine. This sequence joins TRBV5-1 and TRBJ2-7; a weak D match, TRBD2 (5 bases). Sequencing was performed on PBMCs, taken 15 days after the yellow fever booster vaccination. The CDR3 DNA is TGCGCCAGCAGCGCCGGACTGACGGGCTACGAGCAGTACTTC. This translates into CASSAGLTGYEQYF.